This TCR beta chain was identified during a study of blood T cell repertoires in COVID-19. Study summary: Both acute and convalescent COVID-19 samples were obtained from the United States, Italy and Spain.

Seattle patients were enrolled during active infection and followed longitudinally. In the source study's methods: Nucleated cell number was recorded as an estimate derived from reference gene primer amplification. Method: immunoSEQ multiplex PCR; TCRdb's copy keeps in-frame clones and lacks some. D and trimming were read from the DNA, whereas the V and J calls and clone size are those reported in that table. Found here are 200,000 to 250,000 clones, 75% to 85% of them singletons; the top ten hold roughly 2.2%. The source is a woman in her 70s with COVID-19, enrolled during active disease. What was sequenced was peripheral blood.

DNA of the CDR3: TGTGCCAGCAGCGCCGGGACTAGCGGGGACAATGAGCAGTTCTTC. Its protein product is CASSAGTSGDNEQFF. The rearrangement links TRBV9 to TRBJ2-1, with 13 nucleotides matching TRBD2. The V gene end was trimmed by 3 bases and the J gene end by 5 bases; junction bases not matched to a gene: 2. The CDR3 has 15 residues. CDR1 is SGDLS and CDR2 is YYNGEE in the germline V gene.